This TCR beta chain was recorded in a study of OX40 agonist ivuxolimab in advanced cancers. Method: immunoSEQ multiplex PCR; TCRdb's copy keeps in-frame clones and lacks some. The sample shows tens of thousands of clones, approximately 84% of them seen only once. Exclusion of a patient followed from autoimmune disease history or systemic immunosuppression. The J segment lost 4 bases and the V segment lost 5 bases, leaving 6 bases of the junction unmatched. The CDR3 has 15 residues. The germline V gene has CDR1 ENHRY and CDR2 SYGVKD. The sequencing used CD4+ or CD8+ T cells sorted from blood, collected in a trial of the OX40 agonist ivuxolimab. The chain uses TRBV10-3 and TRBJ2-5, with TRBD1 identical over 11 bases. This sequence was found in an adult with an advanced solid tumor such as melanoma, head and neck, liver or kidney cancer. The CDR3 sequence is CAISPGTGGLETQYF. CDR3 in DNA: TGTGCCATCAGTCCCGGGACAGGGGGTTTAGAGACCCAGTACTTC.